In its sample, the clone carrying this T cell receptor beta chain was seen a few times. The CDR3 covers 13 residues. V was pared by 0 bases and J by 9 bases, with 9 bases between. The germline V gene encodes CDR1 LGHNA and CDR2 YNFKEQ. Sequencing targeted TCR beta in T cells from blood (CD8+ and CD4+). The authors negatively isolated CD8+ and CD4+ T cells and FACS-enriched TEMRA cells. Reverse transcription of roughly 0.45 to 1 ug RNA used random hexamers. The method of amplification for TCR beta CDR3 was immunoSEQ multiplex PCR, covering 54 Vbeta and 13 Jbeta. In TCRdb, the immunoSEQ multiplex PCR reads were re-called with MiXCR into one record per CDR3 protein. The repertoire holds roughly 150,000 distinct CDR3 sequences, with approximately 95% as singletons. The data originate from a study of CD8 T cells in Susac syndrome.

The chain recombines TRBV4-2 with TRBJ2-1; D is unclear. Sequencing input: CD4+ T cells from PBMCs. The receptor comes from a human donor with Susac syndrome. This chain's CDR3 is CASSQDVGSEQFF. CDR3 coding DNA: TGTGCCAGCAGCCAAGATGTTGGCAGTGAGCAGTTCTTC.